The T cell receptor beta chain under discussion was sequenced for a study of cytomegalovirus exposure and HLA in healthy donors. Whole-study context: Among around 400 genotyped donors, around 77% fell in the Caucasian-associated ancestry cluster.

The CDR3 runs to 17 residues. Germline V gene lookup returns CDR1 SGHRS and CDR2 YFSETQ. Trimming shortened V by 1 base and J by 7 bases, and 24 bases separated the two germline ends. Study-wide points: Donor immune exposure was known only as CMV serostatus. A later analysis reportedly found that, within productive TCRs, an Asian-associated ancestry cluster had fewer N-insertions than the mean observed across the approximately 660 donors.

About this clone itself: The antigen remains undetermined.

PCR involved 60 Vbeta and 13 Jbeta primers. Sequencing was performed with immunoSEQ multiplex PCR; in TCRdb, only in-frame clones are kept and a portion is missing. This sample has roughly 190,000 clones, with about 90% found just once. The origin of this receptor is a boy aged 2 to 10 in good health and CMV-seronegative. Sequenced input: PBMCs. The rearrangement links TRBV5-1 to TRBJ2-7; TRBD2 is a possible D gene (5 bases). The CDR3 DNA reads as TGCGCCAGCAGCTTGAAGATGAGAACCATAGGCGGGTTAGAGCAGTACTTC. It is translated as CASSLKMRTIGGLEQYF.